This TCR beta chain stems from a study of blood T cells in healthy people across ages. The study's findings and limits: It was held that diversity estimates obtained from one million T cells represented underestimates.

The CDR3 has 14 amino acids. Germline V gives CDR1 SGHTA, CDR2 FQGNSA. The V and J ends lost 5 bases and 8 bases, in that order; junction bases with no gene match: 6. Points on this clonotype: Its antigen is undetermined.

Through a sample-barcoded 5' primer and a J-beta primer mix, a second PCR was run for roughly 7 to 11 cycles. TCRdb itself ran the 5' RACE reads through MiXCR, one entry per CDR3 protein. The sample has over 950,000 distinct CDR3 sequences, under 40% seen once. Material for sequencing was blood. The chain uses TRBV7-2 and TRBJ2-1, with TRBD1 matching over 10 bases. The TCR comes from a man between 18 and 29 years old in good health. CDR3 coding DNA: TGTGCCAGCAGCCCAGGGACAGGGGCGTATGAGCAGTTCTTC. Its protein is CASSPGTGAYEQFF.